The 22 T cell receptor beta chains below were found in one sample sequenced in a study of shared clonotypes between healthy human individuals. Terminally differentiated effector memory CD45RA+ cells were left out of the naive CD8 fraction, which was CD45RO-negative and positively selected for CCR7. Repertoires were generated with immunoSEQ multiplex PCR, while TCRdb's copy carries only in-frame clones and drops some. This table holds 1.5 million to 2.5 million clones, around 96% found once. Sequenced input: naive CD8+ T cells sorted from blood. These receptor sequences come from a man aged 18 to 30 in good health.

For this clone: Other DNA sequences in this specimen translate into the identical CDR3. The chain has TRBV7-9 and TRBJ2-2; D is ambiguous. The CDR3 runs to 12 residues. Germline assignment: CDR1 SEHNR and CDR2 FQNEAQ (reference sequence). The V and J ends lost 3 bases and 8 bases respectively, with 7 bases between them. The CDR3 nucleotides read TGTGCCAGCAGCTTGTATAGTGGGGAGCTGTTTTTT. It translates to CASSLYSGELFF.

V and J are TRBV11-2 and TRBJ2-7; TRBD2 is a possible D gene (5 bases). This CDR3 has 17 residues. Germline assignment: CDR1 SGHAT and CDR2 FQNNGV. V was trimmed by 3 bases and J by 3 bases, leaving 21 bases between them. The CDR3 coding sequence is TGTGCCAGCAGCTTTCCCTTTTCCGGCGGAGGATACTACGAGCAGTACTTC. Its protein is CASSFPFSGGGYYEQYF. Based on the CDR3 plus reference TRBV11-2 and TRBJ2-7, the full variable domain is EAGVAQSPRYKIIEKRQSVAFWCNPISGHATLYWYQQILGQGPKLLIQFQNNGVVDDSQLPKDRFSAERLKGVDSTLKIQPAKLEDSAVYLCASSFPFSGGGYYEQYFGPGTRLTVT.

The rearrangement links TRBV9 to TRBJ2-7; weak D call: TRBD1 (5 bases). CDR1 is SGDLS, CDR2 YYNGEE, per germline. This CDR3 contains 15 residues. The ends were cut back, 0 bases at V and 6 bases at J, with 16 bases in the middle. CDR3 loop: CASSVGPGFDFEQYF. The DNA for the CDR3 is TGTGCCAGCAGCGTAGGTCCAGGGTTCGATTTCGAGCAGTACTTC.

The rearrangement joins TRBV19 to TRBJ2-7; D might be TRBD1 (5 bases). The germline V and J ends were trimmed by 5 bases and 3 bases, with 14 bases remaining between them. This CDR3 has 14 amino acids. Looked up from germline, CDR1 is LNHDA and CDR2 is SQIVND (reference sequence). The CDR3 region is CASSPQGLIYEQYF. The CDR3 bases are TGTGCCAGTAGTCCCCAGGGTCTTATCTACGAGCAGTACTTC.

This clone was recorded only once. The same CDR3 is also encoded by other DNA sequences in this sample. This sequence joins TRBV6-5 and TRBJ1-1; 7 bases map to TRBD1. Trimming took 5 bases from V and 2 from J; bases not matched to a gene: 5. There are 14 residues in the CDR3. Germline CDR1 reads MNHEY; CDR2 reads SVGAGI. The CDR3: CASSRQGGNTEAFF. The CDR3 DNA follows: TGTGCCAGCAGTCGACAGGGTGGCAACACTGAAGCTTTCTTT.

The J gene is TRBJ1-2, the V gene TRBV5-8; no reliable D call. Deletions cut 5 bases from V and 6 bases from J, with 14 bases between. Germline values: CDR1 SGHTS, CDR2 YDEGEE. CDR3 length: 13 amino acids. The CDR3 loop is CASRYRDIDGYTF. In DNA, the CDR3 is TGTGCCAGCAGGTACAGAGACATTGATGGCTACACCTTC. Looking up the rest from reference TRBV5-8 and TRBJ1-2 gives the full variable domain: EAGVTQSPTHLIKTRGQQATLRCSPISGHTSVYWYQQALGLGLQFLLWYDEGEERNRGNFPPRFSGRQFPNYSSELNVNALELEDSALYLCASRYRDIDGYTFGSGTRLTVV.

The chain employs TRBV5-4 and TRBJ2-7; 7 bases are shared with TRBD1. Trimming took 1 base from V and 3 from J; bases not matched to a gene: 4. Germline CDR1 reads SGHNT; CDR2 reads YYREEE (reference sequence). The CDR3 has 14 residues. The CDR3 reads CASSLPGQSYEQYF. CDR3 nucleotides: TGTGCCAGCAGCTTGCCGGGACAGAGCTACGAGCAGTACTTC.

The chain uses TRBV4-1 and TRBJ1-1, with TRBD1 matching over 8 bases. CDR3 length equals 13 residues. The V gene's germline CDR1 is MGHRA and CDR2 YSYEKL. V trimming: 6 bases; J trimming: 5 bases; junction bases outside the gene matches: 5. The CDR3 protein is CASRIQGETEAFF. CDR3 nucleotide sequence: TGCGCCAGCAGAATACAGGGGGAAACTGAAGCTTTCTTT.

For the CDR3, the DNA is TGTGCCAGCTGGGGGATGGAAGAGACCCAGTACTTC. It translates to CASWGMEETQYF. The J gene is TRBJ2-5, the V gene TRBV7-9; D is perhaps TRBD1 or TRBD2 (5 bases each). The V end lost 8 bases, the J end lost 3 bases, and 10 bases lay between the germline ends. Germline assignment: CDR1 SEHNR and CDR2 FQNEAQ (reference sequence). The CDR3 has 12 amino acids.

The CDR3 DNA reads TGTGCCAGCAGCTTAGAGCCACGTAATGAGCAGTTCTTC. This sequence encodes CASSLEPRNEQFF. The V and J genes are TRBV7-9 and TRBJ2-1; D not certain. V lost 1 base and J 7 bases, leaving 8 bases between the germline ends. Germline assignment: CDR1 SEHNR and CDR2 FQNEAQ (reference sequence). The CDR3 covers 13 residues. The full variable domain, with the rest looked up from reference TRBV7-9 and TRBJ2-1, is DTGVSQNPRHKITKRGQNVTFRCDPISEHNRLYWYRQTLGQGPEFLTYFQNEAQLEKSRLLSDRFSAERPKGSFSTLEIQRTEQGDSAMYLCASSLEPRNEQFFGPGTRLTVL.

The CDR3 reads CASSEAVTGGREQYF. CDR3 in DNA: TGTGCCAGCAGTGAAGCTGTAACAGGGGGACGCGAGCAGTACTTC. V gene TRBV6-1 combines with J gene TRBJ2-7, with 8 positions matching TRBD1. The V gene end was trimmed by 0 bases and the J gene end by 6 bases; junction bases not matched to a gene: 7. CDR1 MNHNS and CDR2 SASEGT come from the germline V gene. The CDR3 is 15 residues long.

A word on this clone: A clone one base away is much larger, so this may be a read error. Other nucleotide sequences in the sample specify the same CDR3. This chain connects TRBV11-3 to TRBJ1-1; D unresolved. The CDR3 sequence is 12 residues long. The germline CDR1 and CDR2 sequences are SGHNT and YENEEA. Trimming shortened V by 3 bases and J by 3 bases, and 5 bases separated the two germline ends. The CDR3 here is CASSFGDTEAFF. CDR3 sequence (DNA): TGTGCCAGCAGCTTCGGGGACACTGAAGCTTTCTTT.

The CDR3 region has the DNA TGTGCCAGCAGCCTTGACGAAGATGGCTACACCTTC. Residues: CASSLDEDGYTF. The rearrangement uses TRBV28 and TRBJ1-2; D uncertain. Per the germline V gene, CDR1 is MDHEN and CDR2 is SYDVKM. This CDR3 is 12 amino acids long. The V and J ends lost 6 bases and 6 bases respectively, with 11 bases between them.

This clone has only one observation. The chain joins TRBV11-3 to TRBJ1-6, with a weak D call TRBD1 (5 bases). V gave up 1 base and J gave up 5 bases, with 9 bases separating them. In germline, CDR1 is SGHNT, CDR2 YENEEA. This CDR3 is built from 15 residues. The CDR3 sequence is CASSLVSRDNSPLHF. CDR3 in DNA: TGTGCCAGCAGCTTAGTGTCCAGGGATAATTCACCCCTCCACTTT.

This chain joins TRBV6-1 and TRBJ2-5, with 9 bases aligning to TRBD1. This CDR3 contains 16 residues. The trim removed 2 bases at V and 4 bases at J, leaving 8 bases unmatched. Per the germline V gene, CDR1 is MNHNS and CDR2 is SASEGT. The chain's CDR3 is CASSEKVTGGRETQYF. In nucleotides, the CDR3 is TGTGCCAGCAGTGAAAAAGTAACAGGGGGCCGAGAGACCCAGTACTTC.

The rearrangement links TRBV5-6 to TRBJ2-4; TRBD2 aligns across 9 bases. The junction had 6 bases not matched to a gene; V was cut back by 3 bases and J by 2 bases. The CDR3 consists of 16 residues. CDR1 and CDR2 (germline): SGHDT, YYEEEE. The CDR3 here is CASSSESGGTKNIQYF. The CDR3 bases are TGTGCCAGCAGCTCCGAAAGCGGGGGGACCAAAAACATTCAGTACTTC. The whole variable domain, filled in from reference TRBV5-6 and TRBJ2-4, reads DAGVTQSPTHLIKTRGQQVTLRCSPKSGHDTVSWYQQALGQGPQFIFQYYEEEERQRGNFPDRFSGHQFPNYSSELNVNALLLGDSALYLCASSSESGGTKNIQYFGAGTRLSVL.

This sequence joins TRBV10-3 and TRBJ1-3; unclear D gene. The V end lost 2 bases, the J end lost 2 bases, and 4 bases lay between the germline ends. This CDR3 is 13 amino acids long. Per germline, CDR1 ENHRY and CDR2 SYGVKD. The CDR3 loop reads CAISEGAGNTIYF. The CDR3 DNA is TGTGCCATCAGTGAGGGAGCTGGAAACACCATATATTTT.

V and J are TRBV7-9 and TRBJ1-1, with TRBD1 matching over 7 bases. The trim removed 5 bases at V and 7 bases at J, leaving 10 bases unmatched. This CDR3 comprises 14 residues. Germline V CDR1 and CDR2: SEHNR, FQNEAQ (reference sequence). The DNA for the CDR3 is TGTGCCAGCAGCCAAGGGGGAGGGGGCGATGAAGCTTTCTTT. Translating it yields CASSQGGGGDEAFF.

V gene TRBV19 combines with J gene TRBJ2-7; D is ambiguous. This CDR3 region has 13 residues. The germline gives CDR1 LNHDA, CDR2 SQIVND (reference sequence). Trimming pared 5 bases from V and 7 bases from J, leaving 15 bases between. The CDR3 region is CASSGWAAGEQYF. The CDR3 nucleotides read TGTGCCAGTAGTGGGTGGGCCGCCGGGGAGCAGTACTTC.

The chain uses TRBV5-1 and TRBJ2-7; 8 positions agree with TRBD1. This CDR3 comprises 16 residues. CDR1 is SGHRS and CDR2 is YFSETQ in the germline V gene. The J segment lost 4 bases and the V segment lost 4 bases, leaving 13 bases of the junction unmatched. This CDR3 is CASSPGEQGAFYEQYF. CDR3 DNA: TGCGCCAGCAGCCCGGGAGAGCAGGGGGCTTTTTACGAGCAGTACTTC.

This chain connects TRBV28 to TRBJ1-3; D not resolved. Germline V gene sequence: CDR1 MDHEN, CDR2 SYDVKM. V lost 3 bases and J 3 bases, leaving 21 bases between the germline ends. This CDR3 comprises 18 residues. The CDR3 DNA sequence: TGTGCCAGCAGTTTCACCCCCCCGAGCGGCGAAGGTGGAAACACCATATATTTT. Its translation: CASSFTPPSGEGGNTIYF. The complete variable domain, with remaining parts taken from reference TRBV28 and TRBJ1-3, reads DVKVTQSSRYLVKRTGEKVFLECVQDMDHENMFWYRQDPGLGLRLIYFSYDVKMKEKGDIPEGYSVSREKKERFSLILESASTNQTSMYLCASSFTPPSGEGGNTIYFGEGSWLTVV.

DNA of the CDR3: TGTGCCAGCAGCTATCCGGGACAGGCTTTCGGGGTCTCCTACGAGCAGTACTTC. This translates into CASSYPGQAFGVSYEQYF. V usage is TRBV28 and J usage is TRBJ2-7; 8 bases align to TRBD1. This CDR3 has 18 amino acids. The trim removed 6 bases at V and 0 bases at J, leaving 16 bases unmatched. CDR1 and CDR2 (germline): MDHEN, SYDVKM. The entire variable domain, with the rest obtained from reference TRBV28 and TRBJ2-7, is as follows: DVKVTQSSRYLVKRTGEKVFLECVQDMDHENMFWYRQDPGLGLRLIYFSYDVKMKEKGDIPEGYSVSREKKERFSLILESASTNQTSMYLCASSYPGQAFGVSYEQYFGPGTRLTVT.